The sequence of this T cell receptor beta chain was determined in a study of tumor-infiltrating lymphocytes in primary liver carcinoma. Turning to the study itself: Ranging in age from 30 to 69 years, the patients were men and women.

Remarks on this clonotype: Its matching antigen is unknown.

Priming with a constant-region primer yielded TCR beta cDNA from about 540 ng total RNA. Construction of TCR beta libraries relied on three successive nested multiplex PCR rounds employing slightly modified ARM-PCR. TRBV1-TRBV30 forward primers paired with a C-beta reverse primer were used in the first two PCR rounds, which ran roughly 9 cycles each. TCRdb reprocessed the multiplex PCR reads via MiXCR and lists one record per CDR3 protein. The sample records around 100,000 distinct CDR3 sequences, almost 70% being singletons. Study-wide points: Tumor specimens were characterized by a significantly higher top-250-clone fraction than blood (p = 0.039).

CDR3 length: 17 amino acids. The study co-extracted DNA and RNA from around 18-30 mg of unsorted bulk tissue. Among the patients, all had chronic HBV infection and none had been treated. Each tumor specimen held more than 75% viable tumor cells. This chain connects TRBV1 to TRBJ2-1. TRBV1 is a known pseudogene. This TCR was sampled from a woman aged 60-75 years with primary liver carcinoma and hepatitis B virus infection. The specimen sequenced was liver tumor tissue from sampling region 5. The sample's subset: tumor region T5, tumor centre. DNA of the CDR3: TGCACCAGCAGCCAAGAGATTTTGCGTTACTCCTACAATGAGCAGTTGTTC. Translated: CTSSQEILRYSYNEQLF.